Below are 8 T cell receptor beta chains sequenced from a single sample in a study of blood T cells in healthy people across ages. A second PCR, run for roughly 7 to 11 cycles, used a sample-barcoded 5' primer plus a J-beta primer mix. TCRdb re-analysed the 5' RACE reads in MiXCR, keeping a single row per CDR3 protein. The profile shows 1.4 million to 1.5 million distinct CDR3 sequences, 40% to 50% of them singletons. The sample comprised blood. All receptors come from a woman between 18 and 30 years old in good health.

The rearrangement uses TRBV5-1 and TRBJ1-2; D gene ambiguous. The V gene's germline CDR1 is SGHRS and CDR2 YFSETQ. The CDR3 loop spans 12 amino acids. V was cut by 1 base and J by 9 bases, with 10 bases left in between. In nucleotides, the CDR3 is TGCGCCAGCAGCTTGTTGGGTCTCCGCTACACCTTC. Protein: CASSLLGLRYTF.

Only one count was recorded for this clonotype. The V call is TRBV11-2, the J call TRBJ2-4; D unresolved. The closer fit of TRBJ2-7 to the DNA end suggests the J call may be wrong. The CDR3 covers 15 residues. CDR1 is SGHAT and CDR2 is FQNNGV in the germline V gene. The CDR3 bases are TGTGCCAGCAGCTTAGATCAGGCTAGAAACTACGAGCAGTACTTC. Its protein is CASSLDQARNYEQYF.

This clonotype has just a few counts. V and J are TRBV5-1 and TRBJ2-1, with D possibly being TRBD2 (5 bases). The CDR3 length is 13 residues. The germline V gene has CDR1 SGHRS and CDR2 YFSETQ. V lost 4 bases to trimming and J lost 9 bases, with 14 bases between them. This CDR3 is CASSPLGGGEQFF. Here the CDR3 DNA reads TGCGCCAGCAGCCCACTAGGAGGAGGTGAGCAGTTCTTC.

The chain uses TRBV27 and TRBJ2-1, with 16 bases aligning to TRBD2. Germline loops: CDR1 MNHEY, CDR2 SMNVEV (reference sequence). The V and J ends lost 2 bases and 1 base, in that order; junction bases with no gene match: 8. The CDR3 has 20 amino acids. CDR3 in amino acids: CASSLVQGLAGGVSYNEQFF. The DNA for the CDR3 is TGTGCCAGCAGTTTAGTACAGGGACTAGCGGGAGGGGTTTCCTACAATGAGCAGTTCTTC.

The genes are TRBV7-9 and TRBJ2-6; TRBD2 aligns across 7 bases. V dropped 6 bases and J dropped 3; count of bases not matched to a gene: 17. There are 19 residues in the CDR3. From germline, CDR1 is SEHNR and CDR2 FQNEAQ (reference sequence). CDR3 in DNA: TGTGCCAGCAGTCTAAGCGTATTGGGGGGGTCCCTTGGGGCCAACGTCCTGACTTTC. Protein sequence: CASSLSVLGGSLGANVLTF.

The rearrangement links TRBV5-1 to TRBJ2-1; D gene uncertain. Germline V gene data show CDR1 as SGHRS and CDR2 as YFSETQ. CDR3 length: 13 residues. Trimming took off 1 base at V and 10 bases at J, with 12 bases between the two ends. The chain's CDR3 is CASSLLGLKEQFF. The CDR3 DNA reads as TGCGCCAGCAGCTTGTTAGGCCTAAAGGAGCAGTTCTTC. Complete variable domain (other parts from reference TRBV5-1 and TRBJ2-1): KAGVTQTPRYLIKTRGQQVTLSCSPISGHRSVSWYQQTPGQGLQFLFEYFSETQRNKGNFPGRFSGRQFSNSRSEMNVSTLELGDSALYLCASSLLGLKEQFFGPGTRLTVL.

This clonotype was detected only a few times. The V and J genes are TRBV27 and TRBJ2-7; D gene ambiguous. The CDR3 has 15 residues. Looked up from germline, CDR1 is MNHEY and CDR2 is SMNVEV (reference sequence). The V end lost 3 bases, the J end lost 0 bases, and 12 bases lay between the germline ends. The CDR3 nucleotides read TGTGCCAGCAGTTTCCGAGGTCGACTCTCCTACGAGCAGTACTTC. Protein product: CASSFRGRLSYEQYF.

The chain uses TRBV12-3 or TRBV12-4 and TRBJ1-2; D perhaps matches TRBD1 (6 bases). The CDR3 length is 15 residues. Trimming removed 4 bases from V and 4 bases from J, with 16 bases in between. CDR3 DNA: TGTGCCAGCAGTTCTGGGACAAATCCTCTCTATGGCTACACCTTC. It yields the protein CASSSGTNPLYGYTF.